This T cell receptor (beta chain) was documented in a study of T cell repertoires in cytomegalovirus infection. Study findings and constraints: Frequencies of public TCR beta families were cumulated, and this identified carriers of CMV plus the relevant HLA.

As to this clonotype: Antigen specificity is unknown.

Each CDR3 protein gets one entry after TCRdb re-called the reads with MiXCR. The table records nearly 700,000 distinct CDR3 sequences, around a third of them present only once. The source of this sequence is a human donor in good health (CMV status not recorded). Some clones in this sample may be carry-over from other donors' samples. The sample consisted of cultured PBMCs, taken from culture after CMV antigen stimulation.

CDR3 bases: TGCAGTGCTCCAGACTATGGCTACACCTTC. It specifies CSAPDYGYTF. The chain employs TRBV20-1 and TRBJ1-2, with unresolved D. The CDR3 is made up of 10 amino acids. The ends were cut back, 5 bases at V and 3 bases at J, with 4 bases in the middle. Germline V lookup: CDR1 DFQATT, CDR2 SNEGSKA (reference sequence).